This is a list of T cell receptor beta chains from one sample in a study of blood T cell repertoires in COVID-19. Here immunoSEQ multiplex PCR was the method, and the copy in TCRdb shows in-frame clones only, minus some. The table includes over 120,000 clones, 75% to 80% detected once. Material for sequencing was PBMCs or T cells enriched from blood (not recorded which). The receptors were gathered from a woman in her fifties or sixties who had recovered from COVID-19. Both conserved end residues are part of each CDR3. The D gene is left open where the match is weak. The size of a clone is reported for some rows only, either as once, few or many, or as a class for expanded clones.

j_gene: TRBJ1-2
v_gene: TRBV13
d_gene: .
abundance: once
CDR3aa: CASSSRDFFNYGYTF
CDR3nt: TGTGCCAGCAGCTCCCGGGACTTCTTTAACTATGGCTACACCTTC

j_gene: TRBJ2-7
v_gene: TRBV7-9
d_gene: .
abundance: .
CDR3aa: CASSLARNEQYF
CDR3nt: TGTGCCAGCAGCTTAGCGAGAAACGAGCAGTACTTC

j_gene: TRBJ2-7
v_gene: TRBV27
d_gene: TRBD2
abundance: .
CDR3aa: CASSLTGTSGFEQYF
CDR3nt: TGTGCCAGCAGTCTCACCGGGACTAGCGGGTTCGAGCAGTACTTC

j_gene: TRBJ2-3
v_gene: TRBV2
d_gene: TRBD2
abundance: .
CDR3aa: CASSQNINRTGTSVFWTDTQYF
CDR3nt: TGTGCCAGCAGCCAAAACATAAACCGGACCGGGACTAGCGTTTTTTGGACAGATACGCAGTATTTT

j_gene: TRBJ2-5
v_gene: TRBV7-3
d_gene: .
abundance: .
CDR3aa: CASSLSGVETQYF
CDR3nt: TGTGCCAGCAGCTTATCAGGGGTTGAGACCCAGTACTTC

j_gene: TRBJ2-3
v_gene: TRBV7-6
d_gene: TRBD2
abundance: few
CDR3aa: CASSSRSRAGSTDTQYF
CDR3nt: TGTGCCAGCAGCTCTCGGTCCCGAGCGGGAAGCACAGATACGCAGTATTTT

j_gene: TRBJ2-5
v_gene: TRBV3-1/TRBV3-2
d_gene: .
abundance: .
CDR3aa: CASSQDWGQTQYF
CDR3nt: TGTGCCAGCAGCCAAGATTGGGGCCAGACCCAGTACTTC

j_gene: TRBJ2-1
v_gene: TRBV7-8
d_gene: .
abundance: .
CDR3aa: CASSFYEGGGGGEQFF
CDR3nt: TGTGCCAGCAGCTTTTATGAGGGAGGAGGCGGTGGCGAGCAGTTCTTC

j_gene: TRBJ1-4
v_gene: TRBV3-1/TRBV3-2
d_gene: .
abundance: .
CDR3aa: CASSQNYRTMGEKLFF
CDR3nt: TGTGCCAGCAGCCAGAACTACAGGACAATGGGGGAAAAACTGTTTTTT

j_gene: TRBJ1-2
v_gene: TRBV3-1/TRBV3-2
d_gene: .
abundance: .
CDR3aa: CASSRNRNSNYGYTF
CDR3nt: TGTGCCAGCAGCCGTAACAGGAACTCTAACTATGGCTACACCTTC

j_gene: TRBJ1-2
v_gene: TRBV11-2
d_gene: TRBD1
abundance: few
CDR3aa: CASSRPGQGARSYGYTF
CDR3nt: TGTGCCAGCAGCCGCCCCGGACAGGGGGCGCGAAGCTATGGCTACACCTTC

j_gene: TRBJ2-7
v_gene: TRBV5-6
d_gene: .
abundance: .
CDR3aa: CASSLGQAAYEQYF
CDR3nt: TGTGCCAGCAGCTTGGGACAGGCCGCCTACGAGCAGTACTTC

j_gene: TRBJ1-1
v_gene: TRBV24-1
d_gene: .
abundance: once
CDR3aa: CATPGRGNTEAFF
CDR3nt: TGTGCCACCCCCGGGAGAGGGAACACTGAAGCTTTCTTT

j_gene: TRBJ2-2
v_gene: TRBV20-1
d_gene: .
abundance: .
CDR3aa: CSARATGELFF
CDR3nt: TGCAGTGCCAGGGCCACCGGGGAGCTGTTTTTT

j_gene: TRBJ1-2
v_gene: TRBV3-1/TRBV3-2
d_gene: .
abundance: .
CDR3aa: CASSQQGKNYGYTF
CDR3nt: TGTGCCAGCAGCCAACAGGGGAAAAACTATGGCTACACCTTC

j_gene: TRBJ1-4
v_gene: TRBV7-9
d_gene: .
abundance: .
CDR3aa: CASSSQGPNGKLFF
CDR3nt: TGTGCCAGCAGCTCCCAGGGGCCTAATGGAAAACTGTTTTTT

j_gene: TRBJ2-5
v_gene: TRBV7-9
d_gene: TRBD2
abundance: .
CDR3aa: CASSTVLGTTKETQYF
CDR3nt: TGTGCCAGCAGCACGGTTCTAGGGACTACAAAAGAGACCCAGTACTTC

j_gene: TRBJ1-5
v_gene: TRBV29-1
d_gene: TRBD1
abundance: .
CDR3aa: CSVWTGLGQPQHF
CDR3nt: TGCAGCGTTTGGACAGGGCTGGGGCAGCCCCAGCATTTT

j_gene: TRBJ2-1
v_gene: TRBV5-4
d_gene: TRBD2
abundance: .
CDR3aa: CASSLEKGTSGNEQFF
CDR3nt: TGTGCCAGCAGCTTGGAGAAGGGGACTAGCGGCAATGAGCAGTTCTTC

j_gene: TRBJ2-5
v_gene: TRBV5-1
d_gene: TRBD2
abundance: .
CDR3aa: CASSWGLAGDETQYF
CDR3nt: TGCGCCAGCAGCTGGGGACTAGCGGGAGACGAGACCCAGTACTTC

j_gene: TRBJ2-2
v_gene: TRBV19
d_gene: .
abundance: .
CDR3aa: CASSTSTGELFF
CDR3nt: TGTGCCAGTAGTACCTCTACCGGGGAGCTGTTTTTT

j_gene: TRBJ2-2
v_gene: TRBV9
d_gene: .
abundance: .
CDR3aa: CASSASGPGELFF
CDR3nt: TGTGCCAGCAGCGCATCAGGTCCCGGGGAGCTGTTTTTT

j_gene: TRBJ1-3
v_gene: TRBV5-4
d_gene: .
abundance: .
CDR3aa: CASSLAQGSGNTIYF
CDR3nt: TGTGCCAGCAGCCTGGCACAGGGCTCTGGAAACACCATATATTTT

j_gene: TRBJ2-1
v_gene: TRBV24-1
d_gene: .
abundance: .
CDR3aa: CATSEGGAYNEQFF
CDR3nt: TGTGCCACCAGTGAAGGAGGAGCCTACAATGAGCAGTTCTTC

j_gene: TRBJ1-4
v_gene: TRBV27
d_gene: .
abundance: .
CDR3aa: CASSLSPGSPTNEKLFF
CDR3nt: TGTGCCAGCAGTTTATCCCCCGGGAGCCCAACTAATGAAAAACTGTTTTTT

j_gene: TRBJ2-1
v_gene: TRBV6-1
d_gene: .
abundance: once
CDR3aa: CASSGAGNLSYNEQFF
CDR3nt: TGTGCCAGCAGTGGGGCCGGGAACCTCTCCTACAATGAGCAGTTCTTC

j_gene: TRBJ1-4
v_gene: TRBV5-5
d_gene: .
abundance: .
CDR3aa: CASSFQGPVATNEKLFF
CDR3nt: TGTGCCAGCAGCTTCCAGGGCCCTGTTGCAACTAATGAAAAACTGTTTTTT

j_gene: TRBJ1-5
v_gene: TRBV6-5
d_gene: .
abundance: .
CDR3aa: CASSLRWGQHQPQHF
CDR3nt: TGTGCCAGCAGTTTAAGGTGGGGCCAGCATCAGCCCCAGCATTTT

j_gene: TRBJ1-2
v_gene: TRBV9
d_gene: TRBD1
abundance: .
CDR3aa: CASSVALGTGNGYTF
CDR3nt: TGTGCCAGCAGCGTAGCTCTAGGGACAGGGAACGGCTACACCTTC

j_gene: TRBJ2-7
v_gene: TRBV28
d_gene: .
abundance: .
CDR3aa: CASSFLGRKTYEQYF
CDR3nt: TGTGCCAGCAGTTTCTTGGGGCGGAAAACCTACGAGCAGTACTTC

j_gene: TRBJ2-7
v_gene: TRBV2
d_gene: TRBD1
abundance: .
CDR3aa: CASSPPGTGLYEQYF
CDR3nt: TGTGCCAGCAGTCCACCCGGGACAGGGTTATACGAGCAGTACTTC

j_gene: TRBJ2-2
v_gene: TRBV6-6
d_gene: .
abundance: .
CDR3aa: CASSKGEGANTGELFF
CDR3nt: TGTGCCAGCAGTAAGGGGGAGGGAGCGAACACCGGGGAGCTGTTTTTT

j_gene: TRBJ2-2
v_gene: TRBV14
d_gene: .
abundance: .
CDR3aa: CASSQERGYNTGELFF
CDR3nt: TGTGCCAGCAGCCAAGAGCGGGGTTATAACACCGGGGAGCTGTTTTTT

j_gene: TRBJ2-2
v_gene: TRBV7-3
d_gene: TRBD2
abundance: .
CDR3aa: CASSPVSGGPANTGELFF
CDR3nt: TGTGCCAGCAGCCCTGTGAGCGGGGGCCCCGCGAACACCGGGGAGCTGTTTTTT

j_gene: TRBJ2-1
v_gene: TRBV4-1
d_gene: TRBD2
abundance: .
CDR3aa: CASSQAAGAYNEQFF
CDR3nt: TGCGCCAGCAGCCAAGCTGCGGGGGCCTACAATGAGCAGTTCTTC

j_gene: TRBJ1-1
v_gene: TRBV2
d_gene: TRBD1
abundance: .
CDR3aa: CASSLPGTENTEAFF
CDR3nt: TGTGCCAGCAGTTTACCCGGGACAGAGAACACTGAAGCTTTCTTT

j_gene: TRBJ2-3
v_gene: TRBV2
d_gene: TRBD2
abundance: .
CDR3aa: CASSDRAGGTDTQYF
CDR3nt: TGTGCCAGCAGTGATAGGGCGGGGGGTACAGATACGCAGTATTTT

j_gene: TRBJ2-6
v_gene: TRBV2
d_gene: .
abundance: .
CDR3aa: CASRPGRGAGANVLTF
CDR3nt: TGTGCCAGCAGGCCCGGCAGGGGTGCTGGGGCCAACGTCCTGACTTTC

j_gene: TRBJ1-5
v_gene: TRBV28
d_gene: .
abundance: .
CDR3aa: CASSSAGATYSNQPQHF
CDR3nt: TGTGCCAGCAGTTCCGCAGGGGCGACGTATAGCAATCAGCCCCAGCATTTT

j_gene: TRBJ1-4
v_gene: TRBV19
d_gene: TRBD1
abundance: .
CDR3aa: CASRTGQGGEKLFF
CDR3nt: TGTGCCAGTAGAACCGGACAGGGGGGGGAAAAACTGTTTTTT

j_gene: TRBJ2-1
v_gene: TRBV6-1
d_gene: TRBD2
abundance: few
CDR3aa: CASSEIPGLAGNEQFF
CDR3nt: TGTGCCAGCAGTGAAATTCCTGGACTAGCGGGAAATGAGCAGTTCTTC

j_gene: TRBJ2-7
v_gene: TRBV7-9
d_gene: TRBD1
abundance: .
CDR3aa: CASSLGQFSYEQYF
CDR3nt: TGTGCCAGCAGCTTGGGACAGTTCTCCTACGAGCAGTACTTC

j_gene: TRBJ1-1
v_gene: TRBV13
d_gene: .
abundance: .
CDR3aa: CASSIGQMNTEAFF
CDR3nt: TGTGCCAGCAGCATCGGACAGATGAACACTGAAGCTTTCTTT

j_gene: TRBJ1-2
v_gene: TRBV7-3
d_gene: TRBD1
abundance: few
CDR3aa: CASSGQGGYGYTF
CDR3nt: TGTGCCAGCAGTGGACAGGGCGGCTATGGCTACACCTTC

j_gene: TRBJ2-3
v_gene: TRBV9
d_gene: TRBD2
abundance: few
CDR3aa: CASSAIAGAGDTQYF
CDR3nt: TGTGCCAGCAGCGCCATAGCGGGGGCGGGGGATACGCAGTATTTT

j_gene: TRBJ1-2
v_gene: TRBV5-6
d_gene: .
abundance: once
CDR3aa: CASSLGAGRDGYTF
CDR3nt: TGTGCCAGCAGCTTAGGCGCAGGGAGGGATGGCTACACCTTC

j_gene: TRBJ1-1
v_gene: TRBV5-4
d_gene: TRBD1
abundance: .
CDR3aa: CASSPRQGMNTEAFF
CDR3nt: TGTGCCAGCAGCCCCAGACAGGGCATGAACACTGAAGCTTTCTTT

j_gene: TRBJ2-1
v_gene: TRBV27
d_gene: TRBD2
abundance: few
CDR3aa: CASSSPGTSGYNEQFF
CDR3nt: TGTGCCAGCAGTTCTCCCGGGACTAGCGGGTACAATGAGCAGTTCTTC

j_gene: TRBJ2-1
v_gene: TRBV10-3
d_gene: .
abundance: .
CDR3aa: CATRDTNPNNEQFF
CDR3nt: TGTGCCACGAGGGACACCAATCCCAACAATGAGCAGTTCTTC

j_gene: TRBJ1-5
v_gene: TRBV2
d_gene: TRBD1
abundance: .
CDR3aa: CASGGTGNQPQHF
CDR3nt: TGTGCCAGCGGAGGGACAGGCAATCAGCCCCAGCATTTT

j_gene: TRBJ1-4
v_gene: TRBV11-3
d_gene: .
abundance: .
CDR3aa: CASSPGGATNEKLFF
CDR3nt: TGTGCCAGCAGCCCTGGGGGGGCAACTAATGAAAAACTGTTTTTT

j_gene: TRBJ1-1
v_gene: TRBV19
d_gene: .
abundance: .
CDR3aa: CASSIVPDMNTEAFF
CDR3nt: TGTGCCAGTAGTATAGTGCCAGACATGAACACTGAAGCTTTCTTT

j_gene: TRBJ2-2
v_gene: TRBV29-1
d_gene: .
abundance: few
CDR3aa: CSGGNTGELFF
CDR3nt: TGCAGCGGAGGGAACACCGGGGAGCTGTTTTTT

j_gene: TRBJ2-1
v_gene: TRBV5-4
d_gene: TRBD2
abundance: .
CDR3aa: CASSRRLAGSYNEQFF
CDR3nt: TGTGCCAGCAGCCGAAGACTAGCGGGATCCTACAATGAGCAGTTCTTC

j_gene: TRBJ2-5
v_gene: TRBV28
d_gene: TRBD1
abundance: .
CDR3aa: CASSRLGQGQETQYF
CDR3nt: TGTGCCAGCAGTCGATTGGGACAGGGACAAGAGACCCAGTACTTC

j_gene: TRBJ1-1
v_gene: TRBV5-1
d_gene: TRBD1
abundance: .
CDR3aa: CASSPRQGDTEAFF
CDR3nt: TGCGCCAGCAGCCCACGACAGGGGGACACTGAAGCTTTCTTT

j_gene: TRBJ2-2
v_gene: TRBV9
d_gene: .
abundance: .
CDR3aa: CASSVGGKTNTGELFF
CDR3nt: TGTGCCAGCAGCGTGGGGGGAAAGACGAACACCGGGGAGCTGTTTTTT

j_gene: TRBJ2-7
v_gene: TRBV11-2
d_gene: TRBD1
abundance: once
CDR3aa: CASSFGTGPYEQYF
CDR3nt: TGTGCCAGCAGCTTCGGGACAGGGCCCTACGAGCAGTACTTC

j_gene: TRBJ1-2
v_gene: TRBV6-5
d_gene: TRBD1
abundance: .
CDR3aa: CASSPWTGAYGYTF
CDR3nt: TGTGCCAGCAGTCCCTGGACAGGGGCCTATGGCTACACCTTC